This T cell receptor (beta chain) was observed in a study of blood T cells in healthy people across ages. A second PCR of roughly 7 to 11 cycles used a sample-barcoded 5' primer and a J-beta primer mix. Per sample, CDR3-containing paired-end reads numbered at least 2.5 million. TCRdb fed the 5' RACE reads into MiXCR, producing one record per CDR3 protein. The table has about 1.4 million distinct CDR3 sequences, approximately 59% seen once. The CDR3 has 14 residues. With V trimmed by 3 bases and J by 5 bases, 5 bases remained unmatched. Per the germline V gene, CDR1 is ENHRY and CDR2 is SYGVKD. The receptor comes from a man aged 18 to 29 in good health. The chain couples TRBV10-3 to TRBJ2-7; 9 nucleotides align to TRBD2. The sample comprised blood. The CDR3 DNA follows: TGTGCCATCAGTGACAGTAGCGGGAGCCACGAGCAGTACTTC. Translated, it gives CAISDSSGSHEQYF.